Each of the 21 T cell receptor beta chains below was sequenced from the same sample in a study of T cell repertoires in cytomegalovirus infection (dated by TCRdb to between 2019 and 2020). Which antigens these TCRs recognize remains unknown. Sample treatment or condition, as interpreted from the label and publication: in vitro stimulation with specific CMV peptide epitopes to enrich CMV-specific T cells. The instrument given in TCRdb is Illumina HiSeq 1500. The public reads were quality trimmed at Q25 with fastp and then assembled into clones with MiXCR by TCRdb, keeping productive beta chains. Rows with a matching CDR3 protein are joined into one entry that keeps the most common DNA and genes. This sample lists 900,000 to 950,000 distinct CDR3 sequences; approximately 31% were detected once. The ten largest clones add up to roughly 13% of the sample. The sample was cultured CD8+ T cells from PBMCs, taken from culture after CMV antigen stimulation. The receptors were sampled from a human donor in good health (CMV status not recorded). Some clones in this sample may be carry-over from other donors' samples.

The chain joins TRBV2 to TRBJ1-1; no clear D gene. Germline-derived CDR1 and CDR2 are SNHLY and FYNNEI. CDR3 size: 11 residues. The ends were cut back, 7 bases at V and 6 bases at J, with 9 bases in the middle. The CDR3, as DNA: TGTGCCAGCATAACACCGGCTGAAGCTTTCTTT. This gives the protein CASITPAEAFF. The whole variable domain, remainder taken from reference TRBV2 and TRBJ1-1, is EPEVTQTPSHQVTQMGQEVILRCVPISNHLYFYWYRQILGQKVEFLVSFYNNEISEKSEIFDDQFSVERPDGSNFTLKIRSTKLEDSAMYFCASITPAEAFFGQGTRLTVV.

The CDR3 bases are TGTGCCAGCAGCTTAGGAGGACAGAAGCAGTACTTC. Amino acid sequence: CASSLGGQKQYF. The chain joins TRBV7-9 to TRBJ2-7, with D possibly TRBD1 on 6 matching bases. The CDR3 totals 12 residues. The ends were cut back, 1 base at V and 8 bases at J, with 9 bases in the middle. The germline V gene encodes CDR1 SEHNR and CDR2 FQNEAQ (reference sequence). Based on the CDR3 plus reference TRBV7-9 and TRBJ2-7, the full variable domain is DTGVSQNPRHKITKRGQNVTFRCDPISEHNRLYWYRQTLGQGPEFLTYFQNEAQLEKSRLLSDRFSAERPKGSFSTLEIQRTEQGDSAMYLCASSLGGQKQYFGPGTRLTVT.

This sequence joins TRBV20-1 and TRBJ1-3; D unresolved. Per germline, CDR1 DFQATT and CDR2 SNEGSKA (reference sequence). Trimming stripped 4 bases from V and 3 bases from J, with 16 bases between. The CDR3 has 15 amino acids. As DNA, the CDR3 is TGCAGTGCTAACTCAGCTAGGTCGGTTGGAAACACCATATATTTT. Its protein is CSANSARSVGNTIYF.

The V call is TRBV5-4, the J call TRBJ2-2; TRBD1 is a possible D gene (7 bases). Per the germline V gene, CDR1 is SGHNT and CDR2 is YYREEE (reference sequence). V was clipped by 5 bases and J by 0 bases, with 14 bases between them. The length of the CDR3 is 16 residues. The CDR3 region has the DNA TGTGCCAGCAGAGACCGGGGGACAGCGAACACCGGGGAGCTGTTTTTT. It encodes CASRDRGTANTGELFF.

The rearrangement links TRBV6-4 to TRBJ1-2; 9 nucleotides agree with TRBD1. There are 15 residues in the CDR3. The junction had 7 bases not matched to a gene; V was cut back by 3 bases and J by 5 bases. CDR1 is MRHNA, CDR2 SNTAGT, per germline. The CDR3 sequence is CASSETGGSPYGYTF. As DNA, the CDR3 is TGTGCCAGCAGTGAAACAGGGGGCAGTCCGTATGGCTACACCTTC.

The sample holds many counts of this clonotype. The gene calls are TRBV7-9 and TRBJ2-1; 12 positions agree with TRBD2. V was pared by 5 bases and J by 9 bases, with 17 bases of the junction left unmatched. CDR3 size: 18 residues. CDR1 is SEHNR and CDR2 is FQNEAQ in the germline V gene (reference sequence). CDR3 amino acids: CASSPGLAGMRLNSEQFF. The CDR3 coding sequence is TGTGCCAGCAGCCCCGGACTAGCGGGGATGCGCCTTAACAGTGAGCAGTTCTTC.

This clonotype was seen a single time. This chain uses TRBV7-2 with TRBJ2-5, with D perhaps matching TRBD2 (7 bases). The CDR3 runs 15 residues. Deletions cut 4 bases from V and 0 bases from J, with 12 bases between. Looked up from germline, CDR1 is SGHTA and CDR2 is FQGNSA. CDR3 DNA sequence: TGTGCCAGCAGCTGGGGGCGGGGGTACCAAGAGACCCAGTACTTC. It is translated as CASSWGRGYQETQYF.

This clonotype was seen more than once but under ten times. The chain is built from TRBV7-9 and TRBJ2-7, with 8 nucleotides matching TRBD1. The CDR3 extends over 14 amino acids. Germline trimming cut 5 bases from V and 5 bases from J; bases unmatched to any gene: 8. CDR1 and CDR2 from the germline V gene are SEHNR and FQNEAQ (reference sequence). CDR3: CASSGRQGFDEQYF. Written as DNA, the CDR3 is TGTGCCAGCAGCGGACGACAGGGGTTCGACGAGCAGTACTTC.

The V and J genes are TRBV5-5 and TRBJ2-7, with TRBD2 identical over 8 bases. Germline CDR1 and CDR2: SGHKS and YYEKEE (reference sequence). The CDR3 runs to 14 residues. The J segment lost 3 bases and the V segment lost 2 bases, leaving 4 bases of the junction unmatched. CDR3 in DNA: TGTGCCAGCAGCTTTTTCGGGGGGGGCTACGAGCAGTACTTC. Translating it yields CASSFFGGGYEQYF.

V is TRBV4-1 and J is TRBJ1-1; D gene uncertain. V was shortened by 7 bases and J by 0 bases, with 6 bases between the two germline ends. Germline V gene sequence: CDR1 MGHRA, CDR2 YSYEKL. CDR3 length: 12 residues. The CDR3 reads CASIGLNTEAFF. Written as DNA, the CDR3 is TGCGCCAGCATTGGGTTGAACACTGAAGCTTTCTTT.

The gene calls are TRBV27 and TRBJ1-5; D perhaps matches TRBD1 (6 bases). The CDR3 has 15 residues. In germline, CDR1 is MNHEY, CDR2 SMNVEV (reference sequence). Between the trimmed V and J ends, which lost 3 bases and 4 bases, there was a span of 13 bases. CDR3 nucleotides: TGTGCCAGCAGTTTCGGTCAGGGGAATAATCAGCCCCAGCATTTT. Its protein is CASSFGQGNNQPQHF.

This clonotype was seen ten or more times. The chain is built from TRBV7-6 and TRBJ1-2, with D tentatively TRBD1 (5 bases). This CDR3 spans 14 amino acids. The germline V and J ends were trimmed by 1 base and 6 bases, with 12 bases remaining between them. Germline assignment: CDR1 SGHVS and CDR2 FNYEAQ. The CDR3 nucleotides are TGTGCCAGCAGCTTAGTTGCAGGGAGGGATGGCTACACCTTC. Residues: CASSLVAGRDGYTF.

This clonotype was counted once. J is TRBJ1-2 and V is TRBV6-5; D remains unclear. Trimming left V 0 bases short and J 3 bases short, with 11 bases between. The CDR3 has 15 residues. Germline-derived CDR1 and CDR2 are MNHEY and SVGAGI. The CDR3 spells CASSYSFLPDYGYTF. CDR3 in DNA: TGTGCCAGCAGTTACTCGTTTCTTCCGGACTATGGCTACACCTTC.

The chain recombines TRBV27 with TRBJ2-7; D possibly corresponds to TRBD2 (6 bases). Looked up from germline, CDR1 is MNHEY and CDR2 is SMNVEV (reference sequence). The V gene lost 2 bases and the J gene lost 3 bases, with 11 bases spanning the gap. The CDR3 sequence is 14 residues long. The chain's CDR3 is CASSLVGGLYEQYV. DNA of the CDR3: TGTGCCAGCAGTTTAGTGGGGGGTCTCTACGAGCAGTACGTC.

This chain connects TRBV19 to TRBJ1-1, with 8 bases that match TRBD1. The V segment lost 4 bases and the J segment 0 bases; nucleotides outside the gene matches: 7. Germline CDR1 is LNHDA and CDR2 is SQIVND (reference sequence). The CDR3 consists of 16 residues. The CDR3 here is CASSTRDRTMNTEAFF. CDR3 sequence (DNA): TGTGCCAGTAGTACTAGGGACAGGACAATGAACACTGAAGCTTTCTTT.

This clonotype appeared a few times. The chain links TRBV12-3 or TRBV12-4 to TRBJ2-7, with 7 positions matching TRBD2. Trimming cost V 1 base and J 1 base; bases outside gene matches: 4. This CDR3 has 15 residues. In DNA form, the CDR3 reads TGTGCCAGCAGTTTAGGAGCGGGGTCGTCCTACGAGCAGTACGTC. The encoded protein is CASSLGAGSSYEQYV.

This rearrangement joins TRBV7-2 to TRBJ2-2, with 7 bases that match TRBD2. V was clipped by 5 bases and J by 7 bases; unmatched bases: 7. Germline CDR1 reads SGHTA; CDR2 reads FQGNSA. The CDR3 spans 14 residues. The CDR3 loop is CASSATSAGGELFF. In DNA form, the CDR3 reads TGTGCCAGCAGCGCAACTAGCGCTGGCGGGGAGCTGTTTTTT.

The CDR3 DNA reads TGTGCCAGCAGCTTAATCCAGATGAACACTGAAGCTTTCTTT. Protein: CASSLIQMNTEAFF. This chain uses TRBV7-2 with TRBJ1-1, with D uncertain. Germline lookup yields CDR1 SGHTA and CDR2 FQGNSA. Trimming cost V 2 bases and J 0 bases, with 7 bases left between them. The CDR3 covers 14 residues.

The J gene is TRBJ1-2, the V gene TRBV4-1, with D hard to call. In germline, CDR1 is MGHRA, CDR2 YSYEKL. This CDR3 has 14 residues. The V and J ends lost 5 bases and 8 bases respectively, with 18 bases between them. The CDR3 here is CASSLKAREGGYTF. The CDR3 region has the DNA TGCGCCAGCAGCTTAAAAGCAAGGGAAGGAGGCTACACCTTC.

CDR3 region: CATGPSPENYGYTF. The CDR3 DNA reads TGTGCCACCGGCCCAAGTCCTGAGAACTATGGCTACACCTTC. The chain links TRBV19 to TRBJ1-2; no firm D call. Germline V gene sequence: CDR1 LNHDA, CDR2 SQIVND (reference sequence). Trimming took off 10 bases at V and 2 bases at J, with 17 bases between the two ends. CDR3 length: 14 amino acids.

This clonotype was seen repeatedly, ten times or more. This chain connects TRBV12-3 or TRBV12-4 to TRBJ2-3, with 12 bases aligning to TRBD2. The CDR3 is 18 residues long. After removal of 1 base from V and 4 bases from J, the junction contained 9 bases not matched to a gene. In nucleotides, the CDR3 is TGTGCCAGCAGTTTAGGTCAGCTAGCGGGGGGGCACGCAGATACGCAGTATTTT. This gives the protein CASSLGQLAGGHADTQYF.